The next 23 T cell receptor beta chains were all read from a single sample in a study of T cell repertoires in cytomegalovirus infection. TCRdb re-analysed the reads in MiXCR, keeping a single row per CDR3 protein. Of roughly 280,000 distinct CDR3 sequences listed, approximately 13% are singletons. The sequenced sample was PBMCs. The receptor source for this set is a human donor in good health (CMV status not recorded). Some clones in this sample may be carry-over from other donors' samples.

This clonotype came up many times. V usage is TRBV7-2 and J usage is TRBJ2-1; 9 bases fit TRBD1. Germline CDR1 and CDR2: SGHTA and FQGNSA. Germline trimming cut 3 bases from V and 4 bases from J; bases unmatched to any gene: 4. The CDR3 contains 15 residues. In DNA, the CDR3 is TGTGCCAGCAGCTTCCTGACAGGGGGGTACAATGAGCAGTTCTTC. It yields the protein CASSFLTGGYNEQFF.

DNA of the CDR3: TGCAGTGCTAGAGTGGCGGGGGCTGTTGAAGCTTTCTTT. Encoded protein: CSARVAGAVEAFF. The V and J genes are TRBV20-1 and TRBJ1-1, with TRBD1 as a possible D gene (6 bases). Trimming pared 1 base from V and 7 bases from J, leaving 13 bases between. The CDR3 contains 13 residues. Germline CDR1 DFQATT, CDR2 SNEGSKA (reference sequence).

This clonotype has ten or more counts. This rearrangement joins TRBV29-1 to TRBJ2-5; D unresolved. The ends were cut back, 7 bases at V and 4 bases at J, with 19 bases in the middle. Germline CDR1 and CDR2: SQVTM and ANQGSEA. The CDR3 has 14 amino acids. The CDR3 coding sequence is TGCAGCGCCCAGCCTGGCAAGGGCGGAGAGACCCAGTACTTC. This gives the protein CSAQPGKGGETQYF.

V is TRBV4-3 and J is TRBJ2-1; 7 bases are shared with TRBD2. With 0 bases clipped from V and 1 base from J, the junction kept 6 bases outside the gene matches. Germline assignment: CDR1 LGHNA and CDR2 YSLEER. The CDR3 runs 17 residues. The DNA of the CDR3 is TGCGCCAGCAGCCAAGACCTCCCTAGCGGTTCCTACAATGAGCAGTTCTTC. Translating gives CASSQDLPSGSYNEQFF.

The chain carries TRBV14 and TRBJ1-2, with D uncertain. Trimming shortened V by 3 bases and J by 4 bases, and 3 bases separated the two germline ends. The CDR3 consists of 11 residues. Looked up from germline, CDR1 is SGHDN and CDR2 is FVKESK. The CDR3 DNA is TGTGCCAGCAGCCAGATCTATGGCTACACCTTC. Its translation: CASSQIYGYTF.

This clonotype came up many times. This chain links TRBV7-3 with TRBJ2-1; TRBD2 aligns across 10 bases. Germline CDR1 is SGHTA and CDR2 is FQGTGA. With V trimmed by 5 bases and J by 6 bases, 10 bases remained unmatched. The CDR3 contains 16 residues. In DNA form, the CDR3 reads TGTGCCAGCAGCCCCCTCAGCGGGGGGGCTTTCAATGAGCAGTTCTTC. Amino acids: CASSPLSGGAFNEQFF.

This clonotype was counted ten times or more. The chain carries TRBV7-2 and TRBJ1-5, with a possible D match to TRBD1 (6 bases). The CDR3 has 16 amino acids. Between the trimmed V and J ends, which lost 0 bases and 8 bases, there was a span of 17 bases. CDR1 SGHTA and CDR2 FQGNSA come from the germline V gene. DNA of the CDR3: TGTGCCAGCAGCTTAGCGGGGGGACATTTCGGGGAGCCCCAGCATTTT. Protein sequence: CASSLAGGHFGEPQHF. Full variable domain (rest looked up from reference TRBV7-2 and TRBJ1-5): GAGVSQSPSNKVTEKGKDVELRCDPISGHTALYWYRQSLGQGLEFLIYFQGNSAPDKSGLPSDRFSAERTGGSVSTLTIQRTQQEDSAVYLCASSLAGGHFGEPQHFGDGTRLSIL.

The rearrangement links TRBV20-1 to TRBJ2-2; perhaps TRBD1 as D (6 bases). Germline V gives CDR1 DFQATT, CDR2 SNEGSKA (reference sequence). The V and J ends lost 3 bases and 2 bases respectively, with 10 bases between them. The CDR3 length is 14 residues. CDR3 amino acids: CSASRGGNTGELFF. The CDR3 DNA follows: TGCAGTGCTAGTCGAGGGGGAAACACCGGGGAGCTGTTTTTT.

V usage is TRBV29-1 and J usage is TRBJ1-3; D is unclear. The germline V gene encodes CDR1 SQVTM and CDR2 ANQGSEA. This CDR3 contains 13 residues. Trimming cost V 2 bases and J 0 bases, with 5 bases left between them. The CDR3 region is CSVEIDSGNTIYF. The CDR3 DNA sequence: TGCAGCGTTGAAATCGACTCTGGAAACACCATATATTTT.

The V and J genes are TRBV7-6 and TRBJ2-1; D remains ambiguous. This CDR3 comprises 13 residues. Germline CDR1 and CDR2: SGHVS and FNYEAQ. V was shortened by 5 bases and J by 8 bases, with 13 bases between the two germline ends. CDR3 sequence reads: CASSPRGGHEQFF. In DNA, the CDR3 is TGTGCCAGCAGCCCCCGCGGTGGACATGAGCAGTTCTTC.

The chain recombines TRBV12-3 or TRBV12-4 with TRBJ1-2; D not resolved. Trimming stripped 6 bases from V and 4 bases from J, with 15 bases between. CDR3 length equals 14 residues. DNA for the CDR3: TGTGCCAGCAGCCTTAGCGCTTTCTCCTATGGCTACACCTTC. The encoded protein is CASSLSAFSYGYTF.

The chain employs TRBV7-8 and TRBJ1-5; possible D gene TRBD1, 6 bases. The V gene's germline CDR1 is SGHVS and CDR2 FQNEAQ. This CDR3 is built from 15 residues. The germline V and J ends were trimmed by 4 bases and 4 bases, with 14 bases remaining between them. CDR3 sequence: CASSSKPTGNQPQHF. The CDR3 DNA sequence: TGTGCCAGCAGCTCGAAGCCGACAGGAAATCAGCCCCAGCATTTT.

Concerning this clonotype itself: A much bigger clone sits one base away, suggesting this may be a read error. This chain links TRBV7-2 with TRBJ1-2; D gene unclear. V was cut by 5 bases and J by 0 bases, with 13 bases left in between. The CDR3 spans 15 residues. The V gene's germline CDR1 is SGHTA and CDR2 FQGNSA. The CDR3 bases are TGTGCCAGCAGCCTTATTGGGGTCACTAACTATGGCTACACCTTC. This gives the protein CASSLIGVTNYGYTF. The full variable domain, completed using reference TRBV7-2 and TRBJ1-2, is GAGVSQSPSNKVTEKGKDVELRCDPISGHTALYWYRQSLGQGLEFLIYFQGNSAPDKSGLPSDRFSAERTGGSVSTLTIQRTQQEDSAVYLCASSLIGVTNYGYTFGSGTRLTVV.

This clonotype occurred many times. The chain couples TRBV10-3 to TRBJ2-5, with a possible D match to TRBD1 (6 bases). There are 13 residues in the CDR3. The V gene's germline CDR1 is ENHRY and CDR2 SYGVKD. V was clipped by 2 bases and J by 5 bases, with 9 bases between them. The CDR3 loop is CAISETGMETQYF. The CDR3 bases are TGTGCCATCAGTGAGACAGGGATGGAGACCCAGTACTTC.

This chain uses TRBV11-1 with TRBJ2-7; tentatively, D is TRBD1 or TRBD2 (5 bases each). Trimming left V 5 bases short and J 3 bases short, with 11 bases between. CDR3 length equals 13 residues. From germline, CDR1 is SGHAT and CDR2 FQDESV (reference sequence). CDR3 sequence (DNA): TGTGCCAGCAGCCCCGGGACGGGCTACGAGCAGTACTTC. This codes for CASSPGTGYEQYF.

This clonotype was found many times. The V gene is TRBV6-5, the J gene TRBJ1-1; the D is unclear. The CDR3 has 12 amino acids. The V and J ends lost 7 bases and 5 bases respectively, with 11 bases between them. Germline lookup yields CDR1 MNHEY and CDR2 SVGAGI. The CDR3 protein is CASKGGRTEAFF. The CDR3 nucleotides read TGTGCCAGCAAGGGTGGAAGGACTGAAGCTTTCTTT.

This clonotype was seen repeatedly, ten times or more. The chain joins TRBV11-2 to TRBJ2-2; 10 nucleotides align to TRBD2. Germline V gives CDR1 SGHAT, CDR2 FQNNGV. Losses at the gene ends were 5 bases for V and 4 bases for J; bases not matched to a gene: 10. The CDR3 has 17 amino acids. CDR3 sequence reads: CASSPERGGLSTGELFF. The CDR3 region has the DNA TGTGCCAGCAGCCCAGAGCGGGGGGGCCTAAGCACCGGGGAGCTGTTTTTT.

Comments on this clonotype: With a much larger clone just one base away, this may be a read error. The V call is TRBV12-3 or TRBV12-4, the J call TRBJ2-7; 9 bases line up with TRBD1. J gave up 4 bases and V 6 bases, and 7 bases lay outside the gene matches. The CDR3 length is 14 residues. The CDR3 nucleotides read TGTGCCAGCAGCGACGGACAGGGGCTGTACGAGCAGTACTTC. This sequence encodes CASSDGQGLYEQYF.

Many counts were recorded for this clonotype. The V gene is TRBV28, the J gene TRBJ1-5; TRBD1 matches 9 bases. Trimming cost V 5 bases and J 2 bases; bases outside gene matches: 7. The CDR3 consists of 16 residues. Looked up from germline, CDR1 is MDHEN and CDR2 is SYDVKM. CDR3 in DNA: TGTGCCAGCAGTCCCACGGGACAGGGAGGCAATCAGCCCCAGCATTTT. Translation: CASSPTGQGGNQPQHF.

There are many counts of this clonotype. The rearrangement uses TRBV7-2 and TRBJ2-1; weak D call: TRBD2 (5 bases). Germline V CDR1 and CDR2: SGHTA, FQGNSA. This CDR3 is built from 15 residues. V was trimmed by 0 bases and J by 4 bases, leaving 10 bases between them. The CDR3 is CASSLAQRIYNEQFF. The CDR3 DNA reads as TGTGCCAGCAGCTTAGCCCAGCGGATTTACAATGAGCAGTTCTTC.

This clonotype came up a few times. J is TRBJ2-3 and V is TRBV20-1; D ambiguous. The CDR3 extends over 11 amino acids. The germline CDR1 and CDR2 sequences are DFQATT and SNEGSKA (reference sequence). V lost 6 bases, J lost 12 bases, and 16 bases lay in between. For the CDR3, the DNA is TGCAGTGCCGTCAGGCTACCCATCCAGTATTTT. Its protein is CSAVRLPIQYF.

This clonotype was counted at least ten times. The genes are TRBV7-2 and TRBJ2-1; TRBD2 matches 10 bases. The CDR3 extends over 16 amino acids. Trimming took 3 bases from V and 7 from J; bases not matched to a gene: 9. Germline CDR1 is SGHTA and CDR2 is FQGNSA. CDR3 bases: TGTGCCAGCAGCTTGTACGAACTAGCGGGAACGAATGAGCAGTTCTTC. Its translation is CASSLYELAGTNEQFF.

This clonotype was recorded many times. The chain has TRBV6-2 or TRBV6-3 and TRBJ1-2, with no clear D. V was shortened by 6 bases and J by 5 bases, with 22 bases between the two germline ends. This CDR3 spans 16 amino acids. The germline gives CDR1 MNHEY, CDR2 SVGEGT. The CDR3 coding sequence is TGTGCCAGCAGATCACCGCAGTTGGACGCGCGATATGGCTACACCTTC. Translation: CASRSPQLDARYGYTF.